This T cell receptor beta chain emerged from a study of T cells in women clearing cervical HPV infection. Study observations and caveats: Combining TCR richness with V gene abundances gave approximately 0.8 AUC. Repertoire richness, not evenness, was significantly elevated in CIN3+ cases versus controls. Richness differences could reflect unmeasured T-cell content per sample.

About this clone: Its antigen is not identified. From the germline J gene comes the end of the CDR3, since the read stops 3 residues before it. This CDR3 is also generated by other DNA sequences in the sample.

CDR1 and CDR2 from the germline V gene are LNHDA and SQIVND (reference sequence). This CDR3 is built from 14 residues. Trimming took 6 bases from V and 4 from J; bases not matched to a gene: 4. The data were produced by immunoSEQ multiplex PCR, yet TCRdb's version contains in-frame clones alone and is incomplete. The sample table sets out tens of thousands of clones. The chain employs TRBV19 and TRBJ1-4, with 8 bases that match TRBD1. The receptor's source is a woman aged 18 to 75 with a cervical HPV16 infection that either progressed to CIN3+ or cleared (not recorded which). Sequencing used blood buffy coat. CDR3 sequence reads: CASSPGQVNEKLFF. CDR3 DNA (partial): TGTGCCAGTAGCCCGGGACAGGTTAATGAAAAA.